This TCR beta chain was found in a study of cytomegalovirus exposure and HLA in healthy donors (dated by TCRdb to about 2017). Background on the whole study: According to an earlier analysis of 550 to 700 of the donors, about 180 million T cells yielded roughly 100 million unique TCR beta sequences and approximately 300 Gb of sequence data. Among a few hundred genotyped donors of the cohort, an average of 235,054 unique TCR beta nucleotide sequences were sequenced per donor, roughly a sixth of them non-productive. A later genetic analysis took genome-wide SNP genotypes for about 65% of the roughly 670 donors and used that subset as a discovery cohort. A later analysis re-examined previously published TCR beta repertoires from just over 650 donors and added high-resolution HLA genotyping to investigate patterns of TCR occurrence. Donor age, sex, ethnicity and CMV serostatus were compiled alongside the repertoire data. The study combined high-throughput TCR immunosequencing, statistical association of individual TCRs with disease status, and machine learning to predict cytomegalovirus infection status. Every repertoire in the discovery cohort had been generated on one and the same sequencing platform. Because of strong linkage in the cohort, five DR-DQ haplotypes were treated as single units for association and clustering. HLA typing included class I and class II loci at four-digit resolution. The T cell repertoires of around 670 subjects were profiled by immunosequencing and related to cytomegalovirus serostatus. An earlier analysis of 587 of the donors used high-throughput TCR beta sequencing to judge whether each TCR beta V gene segment behaved as functional or pseudogenic. In addition to the first cohort of several hundred subjects, a separate validation cohort of 120 different subjects was used. The number of typed donors differed by locus: 629-630 for A, B, C, DRB1 and DQB1; 500 to 550 for DQA1; some 610 for DPA1; and roughly 450 for DPB1. The study aimed to test whether signatures of past pathogen exposure could be identified by cataloging public T cell receptors. An early release that covered roughly 600 HLA-typed donors contained approximately 290 gigabases of sequencing data and tens of millions of unique TCR sequences. Of the roughly 400 genotyped donors, more than 75% were placed in the genetic ancestry cluster associated with self-reported Caucasian donors. Rather than using new phenotypic data, the later analysis identified candidate immune exposures from TCR beta sequences and from how often those sequences occurred across donors.

Details on this clone: Its antigen target is currently unknown. There are no base qualities to consult, and no much larger clone falls within one base.

Receptors were amplified or captured by the immunoSEQ multiplex PCR assay. For the multiplex PCR, a mixture combining 60 forward primers for TCR Vbeta segments and 13 reverse primers for TCR Jbeta segments was used. The CDR3 region of rearranged TCR beta genes was amplified from genomic DNA with a multiplex PCR assay. On the Illumina HiSeq System, the amplified TCR beta libraries were sequenced as 87-base-pair reads. The original pipeline was this. Across the 666 repertoires, a later analysis counted roughly 84 million unique TCR beta chains, roughly 11 million of which were shared by at least two donors. To remove PCR and sequencing errors, raw reads were error-corrected and collapsed into unique sequences using a nearest-neighbor algorithm that merged closely related sequences. CDR3 sequences were aligned to IMGT reference sequences to assign V, D and J gene segments. For a sequence to be retained, a match of at least six nucleotides to both a V gene segment and a J gene segment was required. A rearrangement was called productive if the CDR3 had no stop codons and remained in frame with V and J, and every other rearrangement was called non-productive. CDR3 was defined according to IMGT convention as the region running from the second conserved V-encoded cysteine to the conserved J-encoded phenylalanine. The earlier analysis of 450 to 750 of the donors excluded any sequence lacking an unambiguous match to a single V gene segment. In an earlier analysis of 587 of the donors, a V segment was called functional when productive rearrangements were above 56.7%, and segregating when the standard deviation between donors exceeded 5%. A statistical classification framework was built for diagnosing cytomegalovirus status from the catalog of TCR beta chain sequences. A later analysis assigned V and J genes by comparing TCR nucleotide sequences with IMGT/GENE-DB human TR gene sequences. Using the TCRdist pipeline, a later analysis assigned CDR3 sequences along with most-parsimonious VDJ recombination scenarios. In a later analysis, each TCR beta chain was defined by its CDR3 amino acid sequence together with its V-gene family, and reads lacking a unique V-gene family were excluded. In a later analysis, 450 to 600 highly shared, low-generation-probability nucleotide sequences were removed to address suspected cross-contamination and a sequencing artifact. In a later analysis, a clonal expansion index for each public chain was calculated from normalized within-repertoire ranks of inferred template counts. Generation probabilities in a later analysis came from a VDJ recombination model fitted to out-of-frame rearrangements, and those results were checked against IGoR. In a later analysis, hypergeometric tests were used to score TCR-TCR, TCR-HLA and TCR-CMV co-occurrence, with a repertoire-size bias correction applied to TCR pairs. To estimate false discovery rates, a later analysis permuted the HLA or CMV assignments 20 times. In a later analysis, co-occurring TCRs were grouped with DBSCAN, and TCRdist sequence similarity was added when clustering was performed within HLA-allele-positive subsets. Repertoires with fewer than 30,000 or more than 120,000 public chains, plus five repertoires with anomalous nucleotide sharing, were excluded from co-occurrence clustering. TCRdb limited this immuneACCESS table to in-frame rearrangements with V and J called. A share of clones is missing; checked studies link under half to unresolved V genes, and the rest is unexplained. Clone size and V and J calls were adopted from that table, with D and trimming inferred from the DNA. This sample has roughly 230,000 clones in its table, and 78% of those were observed once. Jointly, the top ten make up less than 0.6% of the sample.

In total, fewer than 750 healthy bone marrow donors made up the cohort. All cohort members were sampled while nominally healthy, although unrecorded immune exposures were likely present. The donor was CMV seronegative and was included in the group of approximately 350 seronegative cohort members. A peripheral blood sample was collected from each donor, and TCR beta sequencing was performed on peripheral blood mononuclear cells. The Qiagen DNeasy Blood Extraction Kit was used to extract genomic DNA from the blood cell samples. Study-wide conclusions, independent of this receptor: Linkage disequilibrium might explain the correlated functional status among segregating V segments, but an unknown experimental factor could not be excluded. While some public TCRs were present in many individuals, most TCR sequences turned up only very rarely across donors. It was suggested by the authors that the approach could potentially be generalized to other disease states and immunological phenotypes. The only immune exposure information available for the cohort was CMV serostatus. A later analysis reported that several top co-occurrence clusters appeared linked to parvovirus B19, influenza, CMV and Epstein-Barr virus. Most CMV-associated TCR beta chains appeared to be HLA-restricted in a later analysis, and the HLA associations seemed to be driven largely by CMV exposure. The cohort was sequenced for TCR beta chains only, and without alpha or paired-chain data the features that could be detected were limited. In a later genetic analysis, a missense DCLRE1C variant was associated with V-gene and J-gene trimming of TCR beta chains, and the association was replicated in an independent cohort. According to a later genetic analysis, donors in an Asian-associated ancestry cluster had fewer N-insertions in productive TCRs than the approximately 700-donor mean. In an earlier analysis of several hundred of the donors, most TCR beta V segments were observed in productive rearrangements about 87% or about 30% of the time, broadly matching IMGT annotations. A further reported finding was that TCR beta sequences accurately predicted the HLA-A and HLA-B alleles for most subjects in the first cohort. Seventeen rarely observed V segments, including chromosome 9 orphons, were excluded from the earlier analysis of about 600 of the donors because counts were too low. At a false discovery rate of 0.05, a later analysis linked about 16,000 TCR beta sequences to specific HLA alleles. When HLA alleles, especially DR and DQ, strongly co-occurred, attributing TCR associations to individual alleles was difficult. Cytomegalovirus status was reported to be diagnosed by the classifier with high specificity and sensitivity in both the original and validation cohorts. Because the 87-base-pair reads could not distinguish some IMGT-functional V segments, including TRBV6-2 and TRBV6-3, those segments were excluded. Sequencing depth was assumed to be roughly uniform across donors in the presence/absence analyses, though that assumption may not hold. A cluster of highly shared sequence variants was judged likely to be a technical artifact of the sequencing pipeline. The study listed 164 TCR beta chains as associated with cytomegalovirus. Because HLA typing was missing for some donors at each locus, association tests included only the typed subset. According to a later analysis, TCR association rates differed among HLA loci, with DRB1 alleles showing the most associated TCRs and HLA-C alleles showing the fewest. In a later analysis, HLA-associated TCR beta chains showed more clonal expansion and lower generation probabilities than non-associated chains that were equally common. In vitro tests confirmed that a few of the cytomegalovirus-associated TCR beta chains recognize cytomegalovirus antigens.

V loses 3 bases at its end and J loses 2 bases; junction bases beyond the gene matches: 1. As encoded in the germline V gene, CDR1 is SGHRS while CDR2 is YFSETQ. The CDR3 covers 14 residues, taking in both the cysteine and the phenylalanine. The retained sequence is limited to the CDR3, 42 bases, with the frame set at the first base. Here the chain combines TRBV5-1 and TRBJ1-3; 8 central nucleotides agree with TRBD1. Sequencing used PBMCs. This TCR came from a boy younger than 18 in good health and CMV-seronegative. The nucleotide sequence reads TGCGCCAGCAGCTCGGACAGGGCTGGAAACACCATATATTTT. The encoded protein is CASSSDRAGNTIYF. This CDR3, with the reference TRBV5-1 and TRBJ1-3 proteins standing in past its ends, gives the full variable domain KAGVTQTPRYLIKTRGQQVTLSCSPISGHRSVSWYQQTPGQGLQFLFEYFSETQRNKGNFPGRFSGRQFSNSRSEMNVSTLELGDSALYLCASSSDRAGNTIYFGEGSWLTVV.